The 18 T cell receptor beta chains given below trace back to one sample, sequenced in a study of CD4 T cells in relation to SARS-CoV-2 and coronaviruses. These receptors' targets are unknown. The method was immunoSEQ multiplex PCR; TCRdb's version includes in-frame clones alone and lacks a portion of them. The table includes roughly 29,000 clones, roughly 78% detected once. Before the COVID-19 pandemic, during about 2011-2019, CD4+ T cells were taken from unexposed donors. After about 10 days of culture, CD4+ T cells were isolated. The material sequenced was CD4+ T cells from PBMCs, cultured in vitro. Receptors originate from a human donor in good health.

The chain has TRBV6-2 or TRBV6-3 and TRBJ1-1; the D gene is possibly TRBD1 (5 bases). V was cut by 6 bases and J by 1 base, with 12 bases left in between. This CDR3 has 14 residues. Germline CDR1 MNHEY, CDR2 SVGEGT. DNA for the CDR3: TGTGCCAGCAGCCCGGGACGGTGGAACACTGAAGCTTTCTTT. Protein sequence: CASSPGRWNTEAFF.

There are a few counts of this clone. V usage is TRBV5-4 and J usage is TRBJ2-7; 9 nucleotides align to TRBD1. The V gene end was trimmed by 5 bases and the J gene end by 5 bases; junction bases not matched to a gene: 8. CDR1 is SGHNT and CDR2 is YYREEE in the germline V gene (reference sequence). This CDR3 is 14 amino acids long. The CDR3 reads CASSRKQGANEQYF. CDR3 bases: TGTGCCAGCAGTAGGAAACAGGGGGCCAACGAGCAGTACTTC.

CDR3 coding DNA: TGTGCCAGCAGCGAGACTACGACCTACGAGCAGTACTTC. Translated, it gives CASSETTTYEQYF. The V gene is TRBV5-6, the J gene TRBJ2-7; possibly TRBD2 for D (5 bases). The CDR3 contains 13 residues. Germline V gene data show CDR1 as SGHDT and CDR2 as YYEEEE. The V gene lost 4 bases and the J gene lost 2 bases, with 10 bases spanning the gap.

The rearrangement uses TRBV13 and TRBJ2-7; perhaps TRBD2 as D (6 bases). Germline V gives CDR1 PRHDT, CDR2 FYEKMQ (reference sequence). The CDR3 is 19 amino acids. Trimming pared 1 base from V and 3 bases from J, leaving 25 bases between. CDR3 amino acids: CASSLVGGTHRLASYEQYF. For the CDR3, the DNA is TGTGCCAGCAGCTTAGTGGGCGGCACCCACCGCCTAGCGAGCTACGAGCAGTACTTC.

The V call is TRBV3-1 (or the pseudogene TRBV3-2), the J call TRBJ1-5; D is perhaps TRBD1 (5 bases). Trimming removed 2 bases from V and 7 bases from J, with 15 bases in between. Germline CDR1 reads LGHDT; CDR2 reads YNNKEL (reference sequence). CDR3 length: 15 amino acids. CDR3 sequence: CASSQSGSGGQPQHF. The CDR3 nucleotides are TGTGCCAGCAGCCAATCTGGGTCGGGGGGACAGCCCCAGCATTTT.

V gene TRBV9 combines with J gene TRBJ1-1, with D possibly TRBD1 on 6 matching bases. V was clipped by 1 base and J by 3 bases, with 10 bases between them. The CDR3 spans 14 residues. Germline CDR1 is SGDLS and CDR2 is YYNGEE. The DNA of the CDR3 is TGTGCCAGCAGCGTACAAAGGGGGGACACTGAAGCTTTCTTT. This codes for CASSVQRGDTEAFF.

This chain connects TRBV7-9 to TRBJ2-3, with a possible D match to TRBD2 (6 bases). Germline loops: CDR1 SEHNR, CDR2 FQNEAQ (reference sequence). Trimming pared 3 bases from V and 14 bases from J, leaving 15 bases between. The CDR3 loop spans 12 amino acids. The DNA for the CDR3 is TGTGCCAGCAGCTTCCAGGGCGGGATAGCGTATTTT. Protein: CASSFQGGIAYF.

This chain joins TRBV28 and TRBJ2-7, with TRBD1 matching over 9 bases. Germline-derived CDR1 and CDR2 are MDHEN and SYDVKM. CDR3 length equals 15 residues. V lost 7 bases, J lost 3 bases, and 10 bases stayed unmatched. The CDR3, as DNA: TGTGCCAGCACCCCTCTCCAGGACAGGGGCTACGAGCAGTACTTC. It is translated as CASTPLQDRGYEQYF.

V usage is TRBV5-6 and J usage is TRBJ2-2; maybe TRBD2 (5 bases). Germline lookup yields CDR1 SGHDT and CDR2 YYEEEE. The CDR3 covers 15 residues. Trimming shortened V by 3 bases and J by 1 base, and 10 bases separated the two germline ends. CDR3 in amino acids: CASSYRRVNTGELFF. The DNA for the CDR3 is TGTGCCAGCAGCTATAGGCGGGTGAACACCGGGGAGCTGTTTTTT.

The rearrangement links TRBV5-1 to TRBJ1-1; a possible D gene is TRBD1 (5 bases). Trimming left V 0 bases short and J 6 bases short, with 18 bases between. CDR3 length: 16 residues. Germline V gene lookup returns CDR1 SGHRS and CDR2 YFSETQ. CDR3 bases: TGCGCCAGCAGCTTGGTGGGGACCGGGTTTCGGCCTGAAGCTTTCTTT. Translation: CASSLVGTGFRPEAFF. Full variable domain (remainder filled in from reference TRBV5-1 and TRBJ1-1): KAGVTQTPRYLIKTRGQQVTLSCSPISGHRSVSWYQQTPGQGLQFLFEYFSETQRNKGNFPGRFSGRQFSNSRSEMNVSTLELGDSALYLCASSLVGTGFRPEAFFGQGTRLTVV.

V usage is TRBV12-3 or TRBV12-4 and J usage is TRBJ2-5; no definite D call. Trimming cost V 3 bases and J 1 base, with 6 bases left between them. The CDR3 is 13 amino acids. In nucleotides, the CDR3 is TGTGCCAGCAGTTTTCAGGCCCAAGAGACCCAGTACTTC. Its protein product is CASSFQAQETQYF.

This clone appeared once. The V and J genes are TRBV6-1 and TRBJ1-6; D gene uncertain. Trimming removed 2 bases at V and 5 bases at J, with 10 bases between. The CDR3 sequence is 15 residues long. CDR1 and CDR2 (germline): MNHNS, SASEGT. The CDR3, as DNA: TGTGCCAGCAGTGAACTACTCAATAATAATTCACCCCTCCACTTT. Amino acid sequence: CASSELLNNNSPLHF.

V gene TRBV6-5 combines with J gene TRBJ1-1; D remains ambiguous. The CDR3 runs to 14 residues. Between the trimmed V and J ends, which lost 4 bases and 7 bases, there was a span of 16 bases. Germline V gives CDR1 MNHEY, CDR2 SVGAGI. The CDR3 sequence is CASSSVRGGNEAFF. The DNA for the CDR3 is TGTGCCAGCAGTTCCGTTCGGGGAGGAAATGAAGCTTTCTTT.

The chain couples TRBV6-1 to TRBJ2-1; 7 bases fit TRBD2. V lost 2 bases and J lost 6; bases outside the gene matches: 10. Per the germline V gene, CDR1 is MNHNS and CDR2 is SASEGT. The CDR3 loop spans 16 amino acids. The CDR3 nucleotides read TGTGCCAGCAGTGAACCGGGGAGGGAAATCACCAATGAGCAGTTCTTC. Residues: CASSEPGREITNEQFF.

The chain couples TRBV19 to TRBJ2-2; D unclear. V lost 3 bases, J lost 2 bases, and 10 bases lay in between. Looked up from germline, CDR1 is LNHDA and CDR2 is SQIVND (reference sequence). The CDR3 spans 15 residues. CDR3 nucleotide sequence: TGTGCCAGTAGTATCCCCTTACTCAACACCGGGGAGCTGTTTTTT. It codes for CASSIPLLNTGELFF.

The chain recombines TRBV7-9 with TRBJ2-1; a weak D match, TRBD1 (6 bases). The V end lost 1 base, the J end lost 7 bases, and 11 bases lay between the germline ends. The CDR3 consists of 14 residues. From germline, CDR1 is SEHNR and CDR2 FQNEAQ (reference sequence). CDR3 sequence reads: CASSLVAGENEQFF. The CDR3 DNA reads as TGTGCCAGCAGCTTAGTTGCAGGGGAGAATGAGCAGTTCTTC.

This chain connects TRBV5-6 to TRBJ2-7, with 9 bases lining up with TRBD2. V was clipped by 2 bases and J by 3 bases; unmatched bases: 6. The CDR3 contains 15 residues. Germline V gives CDR1 SGHDT, CDR2 YYEEEE. This chain's CDR3 is CASSFRGGASYEQYF. CDR3 in DNA: TGTGCCAGCAGCTTTCGCGGGGGGGCGAGCTACGAGCAGTACTTC.

This clone has a single count. The chain carries TRBV10-3 and TRBJ1-3; D unresolved. Germline V CDR1 and CDR2: ENHRY, SYGVKD. V lost 8 bases and J 4 bases, leaving 3 bases between the germline ends. This CDR3 comprises 10 residues. CDR3 nucleotides: TGTGCCATCGGGGGAAACACCATATATTTT. It yields the protein CAIGGNTIYF.